Here is one T cell receptor beta chain with its context. Antigen: not known. The data are from a study of T cell repertoires in cytomegalovirus infection. The length of the CDR3 is 15 residues. Germline V CDR1 and CDR2: MNHEY, SVGEGT. V was trimmed by 5 bases and J by 3 bases, leaving 16 bases between them. MiXCR, applied by TCRdb to the reads, yields one record per CDR3 protein. Of about 900,000 distinct CDR3 sequences in the sample, more than 25% were seen once. This material consisted of cultured CD8+ T cells from PBMCs, taken from culture after CMV antigen stimulation. The TCR originated in a human donor in good health (CMV status not recorded). Some clones in this sample may be carry-over from other donors' samples. This chain links TRBV6-2 or TRBV6-3 with TRBJ1-1; D gene unclear. The CDR3 nucleotides are TGTGCCAGCAGTCGTCGGACCAATGGGGACACTGAAGCTTTCTTT. Translated: CASSRRTNGDTEAFF.